This paragraph reports one T cell receptor (beta chain). Under the authors' procedure: Reference gene primers were amplified, and this amplification served to estimate nucleated cell counts. The method was immunoSEQ multiplex PCR; TCRdb's version includes in-frame clones alone and lacks a portion of them. V, J and clone size are taken as reported in that table, and D and trimming were inferred from the DNA itself. The sample yields approximately 65,000 clones, approximately 85% seen once. This CDR3 has 15 amino acids. Losses at the gene ends were 6 bases for V and 4 bases for J; bases not matched to a gene: 6. Germline CDR1 MGHDK, CDR2 SYGVNS. The entry originates in a study of blood T cell repertoires in COVID-19. On the study more broadly: From the United States, Italy and Spain came samples of acute and convalescent COVID-19. From T cells, B-cell-depleted T cells, or PBMCs came the material, which was cDNA or gDNA.

The TCR comes from a human donor in a cohort sampled during active COVID-19. The specimen was peripheral blood. The rearrangement joins TRBV25-1 to TRBJ2-3, with TRBD2 matching over 11 bases. This CDR3 is CASSLAGGSADTQYF. In DNA form, the CDR3 reads TGTGCCAGCAGCCTAGCGGGAGGTAGCGCAGATACGCAGTATTTT.